The T cell receptor (beta chain) under discussion was sequenced for a study of blood T cell repertoires in COVID-19. Repertoires were generated with immunoSEQ multiplex PCR, while TCRdb's copy carries only in-frame clones and drops some. Of over 250,000 clones listed, about nine tenths were seen once; the top ten hold 2% to 3%. The germline V gene has CDR1 GTSNPN and CDR2 SVGIG (reference sequence). This CDR3 is 16 amino acids long. With 3 bases clipped from V and 5 bases from J, the junction kept 14 bases outside the gene matches. Sequenced sample: PBMCs or T cells enriched from blood (not recorded which). This chain joins TRBV30 and TRBJ1-2; 8 nucleotides line up with TRBD1. The receptor comes from a man aged 60 to 69 who had recovered from COVID-19. DNA of the CDR3: TGTGCCTGGAGCCATCCCCGGTACAGGGGGGAATATGGCTACACCTTC. It encodes CAWSHPRYRGEYGYTF.